This record concerns one T cell receptor beta chain sequence. TCRdb itself ran the RT-PCR reads through MiXCR, one entry per CDR3 protein. Here the sample spans more than 600,000 distinct CDR3 sequences, 14% being singletons. The germline V and J ends were trimmed by 4 bases and 0 bases, with 11 bases remaining between them. CDR3 size: 15 residues. Per the germline V gene, CDR1 is SGHDT and CDR2 is YYEEEE. The receptor's source is a female donor in good health, serving as a healthy control. The chain uses TRBV5-6 and TRBJ1-3; D uncertain. Sequencing input: memory CD4+ T cells from blood. The chain's CDR3 is CASSLDTFSGNTIYF. As DNA, the CDR3 is TGTGCCAGCAGCCTAGACACCTTCTCTGGAAACACCATATATTTT.